Below are 6 T cell receptor beta chains sequenced from a single sample in a study of cytomegalovirus exposure and HLA in healthy donors. 13 Jbeta primers and 60 Vbeta primers were used for the PCR. Using immunoSEQ multiplex PCR, the repertoire was profiled, and TCRdb retains in-frame clones only, with some absent. The table records 210,000 or so clones, roughly 79% of them present only once. The sequenced sample was PBMCs. Receptor source: a woman aged 40 to 50 in good health and CMV-seronegative.

This rearrangement joins TRBV7-2 to TRBJ2-5; 7 nucleotides align to TRBD2. This CDR3 region has 13 residues. Germline lookup yields CDR1 SGHTA and CDR2 FQGNSA. V gave up 1 base and J gave up 7 bases; unmatched junction bases: 3. As DNA, the CDR3 is TGTGCCAGCAGCTTAGGGACTAGGGGGACCCAGTACTTC. Translating it yields CASSLGTRGTQYF.

This chain links TRBV15 with TRBJ2-5; unclear D gene. The J call is in doubt because the DNA end fits TRBJ2-7 better. This CDR3 spans 14 amino acids. From germline, CDR1 is LNHNV and CDR2 YYDKDF (reference sequence). CDR3 sequence: CATSREAYSYEQYF. CDR3 nucleotide sequence: TGTGCCACCAGCAGAGAAGCCTATTCCTACGAGCAGTACTTC.

The chain couples TRBV7-9 to TRBJ2-1; 15 bases align to TRBD2. Germline values: CDR1 SEHNR, CDR2 FQNEAQ (reference sequence). There are 18 residues in the CDR3. The trim removed 1 base at V and 8 bases at J, leaving 9 bases unmatched. CDR3 loop: CASSLGTSGGVLHDEQFF. The CDR3 DNA follows: TGTGCCAGCAGCTTAGGGACTAGCGGGGGGGTTCTGCACGATGAGCAGTTCTTC.

This clone was observed once. V is TRBV5-1 and J is TRBJ2-1; no clear D gene. The CDR3 consists of 14 residues. V gave up 7 bases and J gave up 1 base, with 12 bases separating them. Germline V CDR1 and CDR2: SGHRS, YFSETQ. This CDR3 reads CASLQLPSYNEQFF. The CDR3 DNA reads TGCGCCAGCCTACAACTACCATCCTACAATGAGCAGTTCTTC.

This clone appeared a single time. The V call is TRBV14, the J call TRBJ2-1, with D maybe TRBD2 (5 bases). CDR1 SGHDN and CDR2 FVKESK come from the germline V gene. The CDR3 covers 16 residues. The germline V and J ends were trimmed by 2 bases and 6 bases, with 17 bases remaining between them. The CDR3 region has the DNA TGTGCCAGCAGCCAAAGCGCTAGCTCTCTGGGCAATGAGCAGTTCTTC. As protein: CASSQSASSLGNEQFF.

The DNA of the CDR3 is TGTGCCAGCAGCCCCCAAGGGGCGAGCAATCAGCCCCAGCATTTT. This sequence encodes CASSPQGASNQPQHF. The chain recombines TRBV28 with TRBJ1-5, with D maybe TRBD1 (5 bases). V shed 6 bases and J shed 1 base, with 13 bases lying between them. CDR3 length: 15 amino acids. Germline lookup yields CDR1 MDHEN and CDR2 SYDVKM.